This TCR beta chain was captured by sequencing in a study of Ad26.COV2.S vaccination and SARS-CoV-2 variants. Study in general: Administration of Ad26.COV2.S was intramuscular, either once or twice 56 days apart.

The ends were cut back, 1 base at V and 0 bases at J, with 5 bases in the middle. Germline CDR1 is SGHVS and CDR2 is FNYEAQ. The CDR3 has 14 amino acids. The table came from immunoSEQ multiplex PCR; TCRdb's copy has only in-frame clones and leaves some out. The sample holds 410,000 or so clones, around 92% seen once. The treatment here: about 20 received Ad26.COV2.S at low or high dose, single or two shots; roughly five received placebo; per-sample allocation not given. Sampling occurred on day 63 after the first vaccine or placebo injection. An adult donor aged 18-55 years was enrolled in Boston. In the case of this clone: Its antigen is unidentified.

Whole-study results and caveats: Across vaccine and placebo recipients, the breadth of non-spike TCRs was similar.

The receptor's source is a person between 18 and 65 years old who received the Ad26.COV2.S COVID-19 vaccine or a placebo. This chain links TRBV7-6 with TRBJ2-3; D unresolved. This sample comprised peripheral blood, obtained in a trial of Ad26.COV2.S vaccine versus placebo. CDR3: CASSLVRSTDTQYF. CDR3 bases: TGTGCCAGCAGCTTAGTACGGAGCACAGATACGCAGTATTTT.